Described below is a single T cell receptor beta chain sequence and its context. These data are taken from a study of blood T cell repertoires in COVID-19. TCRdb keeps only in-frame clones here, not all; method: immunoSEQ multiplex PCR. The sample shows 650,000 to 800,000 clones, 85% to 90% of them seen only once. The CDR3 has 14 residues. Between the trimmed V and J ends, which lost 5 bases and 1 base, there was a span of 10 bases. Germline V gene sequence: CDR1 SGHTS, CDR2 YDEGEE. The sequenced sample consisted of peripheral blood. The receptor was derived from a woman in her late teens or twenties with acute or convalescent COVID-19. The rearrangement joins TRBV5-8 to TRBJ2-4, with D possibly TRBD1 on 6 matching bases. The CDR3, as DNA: TGTGCCAGCAGGTTAACAGGGGCCAAAAACATTCAGTACTTC. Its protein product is CASRLTGAKNIQYF.